Each of the 32 T cell receptor beta chains below was sequenced from the same sample in a study of TIL therapy for anti-PD-1-resistant metastatic lung cancer listed by TCRdb under 2021. Reading the label with the study, this specimen's time point is: pre-treatment sample, taken before nivolumab and TIL therapy. Baseline tumor samples were excised metastases, mostly pleural nodules or supraclavicular lymph nodes, from the same resection used to grow TIL. TCR beta CDR3 regions were amplified from genomic DNA with the immunoSEQ v3 hsTCRB kit using bias-controlled multiplex PCR. What TCRdb holds here is the immuneACCESS table cut down to in-frame rearrangements. Part of the clones is not present; checked against another copy, under half of the missing clones reflect an unresolved V gene, and the others are unexplained. This sample is represented by some 11,000 clones; approximately 52% of them were singletons. Around 7.4% of the sample is in the top ten clones.

The source material was tumor tissue, sampled at baseline. The receptors were sampled from a person between 25 and 80 years old with non-small cell lung cancer.

This chain links TRBV6-5 with TRBJ2-2; a possible D gene is TRBD2 (5 bases). The CDR3 has 12 amino acids. CDR1 and CDR2 from the germline V gene are MNHEY and SVGAGI. V lost 5 bases to trimming and J lost 6 bases, with 7 bases between them. CDR3 in amino acids: CASSRLPGELFF. The DNA for the CDR3 is TGTGCCAGCAGTCGACTACCCGGGGAGCTGTTTTTT.

The chain has TRBV6-5 and TRBJ2-7; D may be TRBD2 (5 bases). The CDR3 consists of 11 residues. Germline loops: CDR1 MNHEY, CDR2 SVGAGI. Trimming removed 0 bases at V and 11 bases at J, with 8 bases between. Here the CDR3 reads CASSYSPGEYF. In DNA form, the CDR3 reads TGTGCCAGCAGTTACTCACCCGGGGAGTACTTC.

The chain uses TRBV11-2 and TRBJ2-3, with 9 bases identical to TRBD1. With V trimmed by 1 base and J by 3 bases, 2 bases remained unmatched. CDR3 size: 15 residues. Germline CDR1 is SGHAT and CDR2 is FQNNGV. The CDR3, as DNA: TGTGCCAGCAGCTTAGGACAGGGGGGGACAGATACGCAGTATTTT. It yields the protein CASSLGQGGTDTQYF.

This clone showed up just a few times. The V and J genes are TRBV7-2 and TRBJ2-1; 10 bases line up with TRBD2. V was pared by 3 bases and J by 8 bases, with 16 bases of the junction left unmatched. Germline loops: CDR1 SGHTA, CDR2 FQGNSA. The CDR3 sequence is 18 residues long. The CDR3 bases are TGTGCCAGCAGCTTTAACCCTCCGACAGCGGGAGGGAGAGATGAGCAGTTCTTC. This gives the protein CASSFNPPTAGGRDEQFF.

The chain combines TRBV7-2 with TRBJ2-1; D remains unclear. Germline loops: CDR1 SGHTA, CDR2 FQGNSA. Trimming removed 2 bases from V and 4 bases from J, with 12 bases in between. The CDR3 extends over 15 amino acids. CDR3 loop: CASSLSYRGYNEQFF. The CDR3 DNA reads TGTGCCAGCAGCTTAAGCTACCGAGGTTACAATGAGCAGTTCTTC.

This clone showed up just a few times. CDR3 nucleotides: TGTGCCAGCAGATTCAGGGTTCAGCCTGAAGCTTTCTTT. This codes for CASRFRVQPEAFF. V usage is TRBV9 and J usage is TRBJ1-1; perhaps TRBD1 as D (5 bases). V dropped 5 bases and J dropped 6 bases, with 14 bases sitting between them. This CDR3 region has 13 residues. The V gene's germline CDR1 is SGDLS and CDR2 YYNGEE.

This sequence joins TRBV19 and TRBJ2-7, with 9 bases matching TRBD1. V shed 3 bases, J shed 3 bases, and the junction held 3 bases outside the gene matches. The CDR3 consists of 14 residues. Looked up from germline, CDR1 is LNHDA and CDR2 is SQIVND (reference sequence). CDR3 coding DNA: TGTGCCAGTAGTATTGCGGGACAGGGCTACGAGCAGTACTTC. Its translation: CASSIAGQGYEQYF.

This chain joins TRBV19 and TRBJ1-2, with no clear D. Trimming cost V 7 bases and J 8 bases, with 17 bases left between them. CDR1 LNHDA and CDR2 SQIVND come from the germline V gene (reference sequence). This CDR3 contains 13 residues. The CDR3: CASTPGSSWGYTF. CDR3 sequence (DNA): TGTGCCAGTACCCCTGGGAGTTCGTGGGGCTACACCTTC. Based on the CDR3 plus reference TRBV19 and TRBJ1-2, the full variable domain is DGGITQSPKYLFRKEGQNVTLSCEQNLNHDAMYWYRQDPGQGLRLIYYSQIVNDFQKGDIAEGYSVSREKKESFPLTVTSAQKNPTAFYLCASTPGSSWGYTFGSGTRLTVV.

This clone is classed as medium-sized. The chain links TRBV2 to TRBJ1-1, with no clear D. CDR1 is SNHLY and CDR2 is FYNNEI in the germline V gene. The V gene lost 3 bases and the J gene lost 12 bases, with 8 bases spanning the gap. The CDR3 spans 10 residues. The DNA for the CDR3 is TGTGCCAGCAGTGATAGAAGCCCTTTCTTT. Translation gives CASSDRSPFF. The full variable domain, with the rest looked up from reference TRBV2 and TRBJ1-1, is EPEVTQTPSHQVTQMGQEVILRCVPISNHLYFYWYRQILGQKVEFLVSFYNNEISEKSEIFDDQFSVERPDGSNFTLKIRSTKLEDSAMYFCASSDRSPFFGQGTRLTVV.

The V call is TRBV28, the J call TRBJ2-1, with 7 nucleotides matching TRBD2. After removal of 5 bases from V and 0 bases from J, the junction contained 19 bases not matched to a gene. Germline V gene sequence: CDR1 MDHEN, CDR2 SYDVKM. The CDR3 loop spans 20 amino acids. This CDR3 is CASSPSGLLQRGSSYNEQFF. In nucleotides, the CDR3 is TGTGCCAGCAGTCCGTCGGGCCTCTTGCAGCGGGGTAGCTCCTACAATGAGCAGTTCTTC.

The rearrangement uses TRBV20-1 and TRBJ1-1, with a tentative D call TRBD1 (5 bases). The CDR3 spans 13 residues. Germline V gene lookup returns CDR1 DFQATT and CDR2 SNEGSKA (reference sequence). The V and J ends lost 3 bases and 1 base respectively, with 9 bases between them. CDR3 sequence (DNA): TGCAGTGCTAGTAGGGGCCCGAACACTGAAGCTTTCTTT. As protein: CSASRGPNTEAFF.

V usage is TRBV6-4 and J usage is TRBJ2-1; TRBD2 matches 11 bases. The ends lost 6 bases at V and 10 bases at J; junction bases unmatched: 11. The germline gives CDR1 MRHNA, CDR2 SNTAGT. CDR3 length equals 15 residues. The CDR3: CASSPGLAGPREQFF. The CDR3 DNA reads as TGTGCCAGCAGCCCTGGACTAGCGGGTCCTAGGGAGCAGTTCTTC.

This chain links TRBV4-1 with TRBJ2-1, with D maybe TRBD2 (5 bases). The CDR3 totals 15 residues. Trimming removed 0 bases at V and 5 bases at J, with 11 bases between. Germline loops: CDR1 MGHRA, CDR2 YSYEKL. The CDR3 loop is CASSQDAGGNNEQFF. CDR3 nucleotide sequence: TGCGCCAGCAGCCAAGATGCCGGAGGCAACAATGAGCAGTTCTTC.

This clone was found a few times. The chain joins TRBV2 to TRBJ1-6, with 7 bases identical to TRBD1. After removal of 6 bases from V and 7 bases from J, the junction contained 6 bases not matched to a gene. CDR1 is SNHLY and CDR2 is FYNNEI in the germline V gene. This CDR3 has 14 amino acids. CDR3: CASRVLGQNSPLHF. CDR3 sequence (DNA): TGTGCCAGCAGGGTTTTGGGACAGAATTCACCCCTCCACTTT.

J is TRBJ2-5 and V is TRBV27; 7 bases map to TRBD1. Germline-derived CDR1 and CDR2 are MNHEY and SMNVEV (reference sequence). The CDR3 runs 15 residues. V lost 6 bases and J lost 3; bases outside the gene matches: 10. The CDR3: CASRNSRDRKETQYF. CDR3 DNA: TGTGCCAGCAGAAACTCCCGGGACAGAAAAGAGACCCAGTACTTC.

This clone was seen a few times. The chain carries TRBV13 and TRBJ2-1; D unclear. CDR1 is PRHDT, CDR2 FYEKMQ, per germline (reference sequence). Between the trimmed V and J ends, which lost 3 bases and 6 bases, there was a span of 3 bases. The CDR3 runs 11 residues. The CDR3 here is CASSLGNEQFF. CDR3 DNA: TGTGCCAGCAGCTTGGGCAATGAGCAGTTCTTC.

The chain couples TRBV27 to TRBJ2-1; D unclear. The length of the CDR3 is 12 residues. Germline V gives CDR1 MNHEY, CDR2 SMNVEV (reference sequence). V lost 3 bases and J 9 bases, leaving 9 bases between the germline ends. CDR3 region: CASSFVRGEQFF. CDR3 in DNA: TGTGCCAGCAGTTTCGTTCGAGGTGAGCAGTTCTTC.

The chain has TRBV28 and TRBJ1-5, with D unclear. The CDR3 is 14 residues long. Germline V gives CDR1 MDHEN, CDR2 SYDVKM. V was cut by 6 bases and J by 9 bases, with 18 bases left in between. The CDR3 sequence: CASSTPDGFSPQHF. The DNA of the CDR3 is TGTGCCAGCAGCACACCTGACGGTTTCTCGCCCCAGCATTTT.

The genes are TRBV7-9 and TRBJ2-7; tentatively, D is TRBD1 (5 bases). Germline CDR1 and CDR2: SEHNR and FQNEAQ (reference sequence). V lost 5 bases, J lost 1 base, and 6 bases lay in between. The CDR3 consists of 12 residues. The CDR3 sequence: CASSPGSYEQYF. In DNA form, the CDR3 reads TGTGCCAGCAGCCCAGGGTCCTACGAGCAGTACTTC.

The sample holds one count of this clone. V usage is TRBV5-5 and J usage is TRBJ1-6; D is possibly TRBD1 (6 bases). The CDR3 totals 16 residues. Trimming removed 1 base at V and 7 bases at J, with 15 bases between. Germline V gives CDR1 SGHKS, CDR2 YYEKEE (reference sequence). The CDR3 reads CASSLNAGGINSPLHF. The CDR3 nucleotides read TGTGCCAGCAGCTTGAACGCCGGGGGCATCAATTCACCCCTCCACTTT.

This clone appeared a few times. The CDR3 sequence is CATNLQPQHF. The DNA for the CDR3 is TGTGCCACCAACCTCCAGCCCCAGCATTTT. V is TRBV24-1 and J is TRBJ1-5; D remains unclear. V lost 8 bases to trimming and J lost 7 bases, with 5 bases between them. The germline V gene has CDR1 KGHDR and CDR2 SFDVKD. The CDR3 length is 10 residues.

This clone was seen a single time. The chain couples TRBV28 to TRBJ2-7, with 9 bases that match TRBD2. The germline CDR1 and CDR2 sequences are MDHEN and SYDVKM. CDR3 length: 16 residues. The V and J ends lost 4 bases and 4 bases, in that order; junction bases with no gene match: 11. CDR3 loop: CASSYLGGGRDYEQYF. The CDR3 region has the DNA TGTGCCAGCAGTTACCTTGGCGGCGGGAGGGATTACGAGCAGTACTTC.

Comment on this clone: A read error may produce the germline difference seen at one junction end. The rearrangement joins TRBV3-1 (or the pseudogene TRBV3-2) to TRBJ2-7; maybe TRBD1 (6 bases). CDR1 and CDR2 (germline): LGHDT, YNNKEL (reference sequence). The CDR3 runs to 12 residues. CDR3 sequence reads: CASSQVPGTPFF. CDR3 coding DNA: TGTGCCAGCAGCCAAGTCCCCGGGACACCGTTCTTC.

The chain is built from TRBV6-1 and TRBJ2-5; 8 bases map to TRBD1. CDR1 MNHNS and CDR2 SASEGT come from the germline V gene. V gave up 1 base and J gave up 7 bases; unmatched junction bases: 8. The CDR3 extends over 15 amino acids. CDR3 coding DNA: TGTGCCAGCAGTGAAGGGGGACAGGCCGGAGGGACCCAGTACTTC. Its protein product is CASSEGGQAGGTQYF.

V gene TRBV11-2 combines with J gene TRBJ2-7; TRBD2 matches 7 bases. Trimming took 0 bases from V and 9 from J; bases not matched to a gene: 5. Germline V gene lookup returns CDR1 SGHAT and CDR2 FQNNGV. This CDR3 has 13 amino acids. CDR3 region: CASSLESGGWQYF. CDR3 DNA: TGTGCCAGCAGCTTAGAATCGGGAGGATGGCAGTACTTC.

V gene TRBV18 combines with J gene TRBJ1-2; 11 bases line up with TRBD1. The CDR3 runs to 13 residues. CDR1 KGHSH and CDR2 LQKENI come from the germline V gene. The J segment lost 9 bases and the V segment lost 6 bases, leaving 6 bases of the junction unmatched. The CDR3 loop reads CASSHGQGARYTF. The CDR3 nucleotides are TGTGCCAGCTCTCACGGACAGGGGGCCCGCTACACCTTC.

The table lists this clone with a few counts. The chain recombines TRBV6-2 or TRBV6-3 with TRBJ2-7; the D call may be TRBD1 or TRBD2 (5 bases each). CDR1 is MNHEY, CDR2 SVGEGT, per germline. V was shortened by 6 bases and J by 0 bases, with 12 bases between the two germline ends. This CDR3 comprises 14 residues. This CDR3 reads CASSLRDLSYEQYF. The DNA of the CDR3 is TGTGCCAGCAGCCTAAGGGACCTCTCCTACGAGCAGTACTTC.

A few counts support this clone. The gene calls are TRBV28 and TRBJ1-2, with TRBD1 as a possible D gene (6 bases). Per germline, CDR1 MDHEN and CDR2 SYDVKM. The length of the CDR3 is 16 residues. The V end lost 5 bases, the J end lost 8 bases, and 24 bases lay between the germline ends. This CDR3 reads CASSPETGSRFGGYTF. DNA of the CDR3: TGTGCCAGCAGTCCCGAAACAGGGTCCCGCTTCGGGGGCTACACCTTC.

The chain employs TRBV28 and TRBJ2-3; 8 positions match TRBD1. The trim removed 1 base at V and 6 bases at J, leaving 6 bases unmatched. Germline V gene lookup returns CDR1 MDHEN and CDR2 SYDVKM. The CDR3 is 15 amino acids. The CDR3 DNA reads as TGTGCCAGCAGTTTATTCCGCCAGGGGGCGGATACGCAGTATTTT. Amino acids: CASSLFRQGADTQYF.

V usage is TRBV19 and J usage is TRBJ1-5; TRBD1 is a possible D gene (5 bases). The CDR3 contains 14 residues. Germline V gives CDR1 LNHDA, CDR2 SQIVND (reference sequence). V lost 6 bases and J lost 0, with 9 bases in between. CDR3 in DNA: TGTGCCAGTAGACAGGCCTATAGCAATCAGCCCCAGCATTTT. This codes for CASRQAYSNQPQHF. Variable domain in full (rest from reference TRBV19 and TRBJ1-5): DGGITQSPKYLFRKEGQNVTLSCEQNLNHDAMYWYRQDPGQGLRLIYYSQIVNDFQKGDIAEGYSVSREKKESFPLTVTSAQKNPTAFYLCASRQAYSNQPQHFGDGTRLSIL.

The gene calls are TRBV5-8 and TRBJ2-1; D is possibly TRBD2 (6 bases). This CDR3 spans 15 amino acids. Trimming stripped 4 bases from V and 0 bases from J, with 11 bases between. Germline CDR1 and CDR2: SGHTS and YDEGEE. The CDR3 loop is CASSRGDSSYNEQFF. As DNA, the CDR3 is TGTGCCAGCAGCCGCGGGGATAGCTCCTACAATGAGCAGTTCTTC.

The V gene is TRBV5-1, the J gene TRBJ1-3; D not certain. The CDR3 runs 15 residues. From germline, CDR1 is SGHRS and CDR2 YFSETQ. V was cut by 0 bases and J by 2 bases, with 9 bases left in between. In DNA form, the CDR3 reads TGCGCCAGCAGCTTGGTTGTGGGTACTGGAAACACCATATATTTT. This sequence encodes CASSLVVGTGNTIYF.